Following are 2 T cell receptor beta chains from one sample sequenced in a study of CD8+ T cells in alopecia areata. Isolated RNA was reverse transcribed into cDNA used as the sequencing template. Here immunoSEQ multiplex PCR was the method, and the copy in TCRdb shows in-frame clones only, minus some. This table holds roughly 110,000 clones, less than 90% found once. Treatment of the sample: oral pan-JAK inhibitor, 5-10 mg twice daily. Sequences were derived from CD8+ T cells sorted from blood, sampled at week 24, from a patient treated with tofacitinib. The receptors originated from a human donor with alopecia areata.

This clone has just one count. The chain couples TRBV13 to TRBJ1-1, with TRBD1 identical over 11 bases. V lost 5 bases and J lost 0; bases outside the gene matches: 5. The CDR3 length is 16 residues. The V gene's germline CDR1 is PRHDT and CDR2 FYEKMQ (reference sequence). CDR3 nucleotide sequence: TGTGCCAGCAGCCCTTGGACAGGGGGCATGAACACTGAAGCTTTCTTT. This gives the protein CASSPWTGGMNTEAFF.

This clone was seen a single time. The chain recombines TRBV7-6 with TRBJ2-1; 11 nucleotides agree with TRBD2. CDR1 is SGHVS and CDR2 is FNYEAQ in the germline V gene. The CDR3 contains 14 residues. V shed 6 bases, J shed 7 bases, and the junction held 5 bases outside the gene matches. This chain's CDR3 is CASSYSGGVNEQFF. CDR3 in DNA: TGTGCCAGCAGTTATAGCGGGGGGGTAAATGAGCAGTTCTTC.